The 30 T cell receptor beta chains below all came from one sample that was sequenced in a study of a mutant IDH1 vaccine in newly diagnosed glioma. Their target antigens are unknown. Repertoires were generated with immunoSEQ multiplex PCR, while TCRdb's copy carries only in-frame clones and drops some. The table shows approximately 82,000 clones, with around 83% occurring only once. The time point: week 23, last vaccination. One vaccine dose held 300 ug of mutant IDH1 20-mer peptide and came with topical imiquimod. Sequencing used PBMCs, obtained from a glioma patient whose treatment included an IDH1 peptide vaccine. The receptor source for this set is a woman aged 45 to 65 with glioma.

The V and J genes are TRBV20-1 and TRBJ2-7; tentatively, D is TRBD1 (5 bases). Trimming removed 5 bases from V and 3 bases from J, with 5 bases in between. There are 10 residues in the CDR3. The V gene's germline CDR1 is DFQATT and CDR2 SNEGSKA (reference sequence). The CDR3 spells CSAGHYEQYF. The CDR3 DNA reads TGCAGTGCTGGACACTACGAGCAGTACTTC.

Only a few counts were recorded for this clone. The V gene is TRBV5-1, the J gene TRBJ2-4; D gene unclear. Trimming took off 2 bases at V and 3 bases at J, with 12 bases between the two ends. Germline V gives CDR1 SGHRS, CDR2 YFSETQ. The CDR3 consists of 15 residues. As DNA, the CDR3 is TGCGCCAGCAGCTTAACGGACGGTAGCAAAAACATTCAGTACTTC. Translating it yields CASSLTDGSKNIQYF.

This chain connects TRBV25-1 to TRBJ1-6; 9 bases fit TRBD1. This CDR3 has 15 amino acids. With 6 bases clipped from V and 7 bases from J, the junction kept 7 bases outside the gene matches. Germline lookup yields CDR1 MGHDK and CDR2 SYGVNS. CDR3: CASRQDRGGNSPLHF. CDR3 DNA sequence: TGTGCCAGCAGACAGGACAGGGGAGGAAATTCACCCCTCCACTTT.

The chain recombines TRBV28 with TRBJ1-2, with D possibly TRBD1 on 5 matching bases. V was cut by 5 bases and J by 4 bases, with 8 bases left in between. CDR3 length: 12 residues. Looked up from germline, CDR1 is MDHEN and CDR2 is SYDVKM. The CDR3, as DNA: TGTGCCAGCAGTACAGGAGGCTATGGCTACACCTTC. Its protein is CASSTGGYGYTF.

The chain has TRBV6-6 and TRBJ1-2, with 8 bases that match TRBD1. V dropped 4 bases and J dropped 8; count of bases not matched to a gene: 9. The germline V gene has CDR1 MNHNY and CDR2 SVGAGI (reference sequence). This CDR3 spans 14 amino acids. CDR3 coding DNA: TGTGCCAGCAGTTTCTTGGACAGGGCGGCCGGCTACACCTTC. It translates to CASSFLDRAAGYTF.

The J gene is TRBJ2-5, the V gene TRBV11-3, with a possible D match to TRBD2 (5 bases). V was shortened by 5 bases and J by 5 bases, with 12 bases between the two germline ends. The CDR3 totals 13 residues. Germline V CDR1 and CDR2: SGHNT, YENEEA. The CDR3 sequence is CASSPLVGETQYF. The CDR3 nucleotides read TGTGCCAGCAGCCCACTAGTCGGGGAGACCCAGTACTTC.

This clone was observed a handful of times. The V call is TRBV4-1, the J call TRBJ2-5; D call uncertain. The CDR3 is 13 amino acids. In germline, CDR1 is MGHRA, CDR2 YSYEKL. V was clipped by 4 bases and J by 2 bases, with 8 bases between them. CDR3 coding DNA: TGCGCCAGCAGCCTTACTCCTCAAGAGACCCAGTACTTC. Protein: CASSLTPQETQYF.

This chain uses TRBV27 with TRBJ1-1, with 7 bases fitting TRBD1. CDR1 and CDR2 (germline): MNHEY, SMNVEV (reference sequence). CDR3 length equals 15 residues. V lost 2 bases to trimming and J lost 2 bases; unmatched junction nucleotides: 5. CDR3 bases: TGTGCCAGCAGTTTAGCTACAGGGGCTAACACTGAAGCTTTCTTT. Amino acids: CASSLATGANTEAFF.

The chain combines TRBV18 with TRBJ1-2; TRBD1 agrees at 7 bases. The CDR3 spans 15 residues. Germline assignment: CDR1 KGHSH and CDR2 LQKENI. J lost 3 bases, V lost 1 base, and 5 bases had no gene match. CDR3 residues: CASSPLRGHDYGYTF. CDR3 in DNA: TGTGCCAGCTCACCACTAAGGGGGCACGACTATGGCTACACCTTC.

The rearrangement uses TRBV27 and TRBJ2-3; TRBD2 agrees at 14 bases. V lost 10 bases and J lost 4; bases outside the gene matches: 4. The CDR3 sequence is 14 residues long. Germline CDR1 MNHEY, CDR2 SMNVEV (reference sequence). The CDR3 DNA reads TGTGCCACCAGACTAGCGGGAGGGCCAGATACGCAGTATTTT. It specifies CATRLAGGPDTQYF.

The chain couples TRBV12-5 to TRBJ2-7; no clear D gene. Trimming cost V 2 bases and J 6 bases, with 17 bases left between them. Germline CDR1 reads LGHNT; CDR2 reads FRNRAP. The CDR3 runs 15 residues. CDR3 loop: CASGLIPGGKREQYF. The CDR3 coding sequence is TGTGCTAGTGGTTTGATCCCCGGTGGGAAGCGCGAGCAGTACTTC.

This chain joins TRBV5-1 and TRBJ2-1; 11 nucleotides line up with TRBD2. The V and J ends lost 3 bases and 8 bases, in that order; junction bases with no gene match: 10. CDR1 and CDR2 from the germline V gene are SGHRS and YFSETQ. The CDR3 has 16 residues. The CDR3 bases are TGCGCCAGCAGCTCGTTAGCGGGAGGGCCCAAGGATGAGCAGTTCTTC. Translated, it gives CASSSLAGGPKDEQFF.

V usage is TRBV4-1 and J usage is TRBJ1-6; possibly TRBD1 for D (6 bases). Germline-derived CDR1 and CDR2 are MGHRA and YSYEKL. Trimming stripped 3 bases from V and 7 bases from J, with 10 bases between. CDR3 length: 14 residues. The CDR3 nucleotides are TGCGCCAGCAGCCAGGGGGCAAAGAATTCACCCCTCCACTTT. It translates to CASSQGAKNSPLHF.

The chain recombines TRBV11-3 with TRBJ2-2; D tentatively fits TRBD1 or TRBD2 (5 bases each). Trimming cost V 4 bases and J 5 bases, with 14 bases left between them. There are 15 residues in the CDR3. CDR1 SGHNT and CDR2 YENEEA come from the germline V gene. CDR3 sequence: CASSSLYGATGELFF. The CDR3 DNA is TGTGCCAGCAGCTCATTGTACGGGGCGACCGGGGAGCTGTTTTTT.

This chain links TRBV5-7 with TRBJ2-5; the D gene is possibly TRBD1 (6 bases). TRBV5-7 is given ORF status, its function remaining uncertain. Between the trimmed V and J ends, which lost 5 bases and 4 bases, there was a span of 15 bases. This CDR3 region has 14 residues. The CDR3 nucleotides are TGTGCCAGCAGGGAGAGGGGGATCCCAGAGACCCAGTACTTC. It specifies CASRERGIPETQYF.

This clone was recorded once. This sequence joins TRBV9 and TRBJ2-1; 12 bases fit TRBD2. Per the germline V gene, CDR1 is SGDLS and CDR2 is YYNGEE. V gave up 0 bases and J gave up 4 bases; unmatched junction bases: 2. The CDR3 extends over 16 amino acids. CDR3: CASSVVGTSGYNEQFF. CDR3 DNA sequence: TGTGCCAGCAGCGTAGTCGGGACTAGCGGGTACAATGAGCAGTTCTTC.

The V call is TRBV27, the J call TRBJ2-1; 8 bases line up with TRBD2. The CDR3 length is 15 residues. Trimming took 3 bases from V and 4 from J; bases not matched to a gene: 5. The germline V gene has CDR1 MNHEY and CDR2 SMNVEV (reference sequence). The CDR3 is CASSLTSARYNEQFF. CDR3 nucleotide sequence: TGTGCCAGCAGTTTGACTAGCGCGCGTTACAATGAGCAGTTCTTC.

This sequence joins TRBV12-5 and TRBJ1-1; maybe TRBD1 (5 bases). CDR3 length: 13 amino acids. Per the germline V gene, CDR1 is LGHNT and CDR2 is FRNRAP. With 8 bases removed from V and 0 bases from J, the gap between germline ends came to 10 bases. CDR3: CASCDSLNTEAFF. The CDR3 nucleotides read TGTGCTAGTTGCGACAGTCTGAACACTGAAGCTTTCTTT.

This chain links TRBV23-1 with TRBJ1-1, with a tentative D call TRBD1 (5 bases). TRBV23-1 is an ORF, and what it does is uncertain. V lost 2 bases to trimming and J lost 4 bases, with 14 bases between them. The CDR3 covers 15 residues. The CDR3 bases are TGCGCCAGCAGTCAAAGGAGGGAGGGGTCCACTGAAGCTTTCTTT. It yields the protein CASSQRREGSTEAFF.

The gene calls are TRBV9 and TRBJ2-7; 8 nucleotides match TRBD2. This CDR3 is 15 amino acids long. Germline CDR1 reads SGDLS; CDR2 reads YYNGEE. V lost 3 bases, J lost 4 bases, and 9 bases stayed unmatched. CDR3 DNA sequence: TGTGCCAGCAGCGCTTCGCCCGGGGGGGAGTACGAGCAGTACTTC. It translates to CASSASPGGEYEQYF. Full variable domain (remainder filled in from reference TRBV9 and TRBJ2-7): DSGVTQTPKHLITATGQRVTLRCSPRSGDLSVYWYQQSLDQGLQFLIQYYNGEERAKGNILERFSAQQFPDLHSELNLSSLELGDSALYFCASSASPGGEYEQYFGPGTRLTVT.

The chain recombines TRBV28 with TRBJ2-1, with D unclear. The CDR3 has 12 residues. Germline CDR1 and CDR2: MDHEN and SYDVKM. V was pared by 6 bases and J by 4 bases, with 7 bases between. In DNA, the CDR3 is TGTGCCAGCAGACTAAGGTACAATGAGCAGTTCTTC. This codes for CASRLRYNEQFF. Full variable domain (rest looked up from reference TRBV28 and TRBJ2-1): DVKVTQSSRYLVKRTGEKVFLECVQDMDHENMFWYRQDPGLGLRLIYFSYDVKMKEKGDIPEGYSVSREKKERFSLILESASTNQTSMYLCASRLRYNEQFFGPGTRLTVL.

CDR3 in amino acids: CASSVGQPETQYF. The CDR3 DNA reads TGTGCCAGCAGCGTGGGTCAGCCGGAGACCCAGTACTTC. The chain uses TRBV9 and TRBJ2-5; D remains ambiguous. Trimming stripped 2 bases from V and 5 bases from J, with 10 bases between. The CDR3 is made up of 13 amino acids. The germline V gene has CDR1 SGDLS and CDR2 YYNGEE.

This clone was found once. V is TRBV5-1 and J is TRBJ2-5; 12 bases match TRBD2. After removal of 4 bases from V and 7 bases from J, the junction contained 14 bases not matched to a gene. CDR1 is SGHRS, CDR2 YFSETQ, per germline. The CDR3 runs to 17 residues. This CDR3 reads CASSRGTSGPFGATQYF. The DNA of the CDR3 is TGCGCCAGCAGCCGAGGGACTAGCGGGCCATTCGGGGCGACCCAGTACTTC.

The count of this clone is one. CDR3 DNA sequence: TGTGCCACCGGCGCAGGTGCCTCCTACGAGCAGTACTTC. Translated, it gives CATGAGASYEQYF. The gene calls are TRBV15 and TRBJ2-7; D ambiguous. This CDR3 has 13 residues. V was pared by 8 bases and J by 0 bases, with 11 bases between. In germline, CDR1 is LNHNV, CDR2 YYDKDF (reference sequence).

The table lists this clone with a few counts. The rearrangement links TRBV6-1 to TRBJ1-1; D is unclear. The germline gives CDR1 MNHNS, CDR2 SASEGT. The CDR3 length is 13 residues. V was clipped by 5 bases and J by 0 bases, with 7 bases between them. CDR3 amino acids: CASSRTLNTEAFF. DNA of the CDR3: TGTGCCAGCAGTCGTACACTGAACACTGAAGCTTTCTTT.

The CDR3 nucleotides are TGTGCCAGCAGCCAAGATTCCAGGGGATACGAGCAGTACTTC. Its translation: CASSQDSRGYEQYF. This chain connects TRBV14 to TRBJ2-7; D might be TRBD1 (6 bases). Germline assignment: CDR1 SGHDN and CDR2 FVKESK. This CDR3 region has 14 residues. V lost 0 bases to trimming and J lost 4 bases, with 10 bases between them.

The CDR3 is CAWALGTTDTQYF. The CDR3 DNA is TGTGCCTGGGCACTGGGGACCACAGATACGCAGTATTTT. The J gene is TRBJ2-3, the V gene TRBV30; D tentatively fits TRBD1 or TRBD2 (5 bases each). V was clipped by 5 bases and J by 2 bases, with 11 bases between them. The germline V gene has CDR1 GTSNPN and CDR2 SVGIG (reference sequence). The CDR3 is made up of 13 amino acids.

The chain links TRBV9 to TRBJ1-2, with a possible D match to TRBD1 (5 bases). Trimming removed 0 bases from V and 8 bases from J, with 23 bases in between. CDR1 is SGDLS, CDR2 YYNGEE, per germline. CDR3 length: 17 residues. The CDR3: CASSVGVSSQGAEGYTF. The DNA of the CDR3 is TGTGCCAGCAGCGTAGGAGTCTCTAGCCAGGGAGCGGAAGGCTACACCTTC.

This clone was recorded only once. The chain couples TRBV5-1 to TRBJ2-3; no firm D call. The CDR3 length is 14 residues. The germline V gene has CDR1 SGHRS and CDR2 YFSETQ. Trimming took 0 bases from V and 4 from J, leaving 9 bases between them. This chain's CDR3 is CASSLAGVSDTQYF. The CDR3 DNA follows: TGCGCCAGCAGCTTGGCCGGCGTCTCAGATACGCAGTATTTT.

The V gene is TRBV9, the J gene TRBJ2-5; 13 bases match TRBD2. Germline V gene lookup returns CDR1 SGDLS and CDR2 YYNGEE. The CDR3 loop spans 16 amino acids. V lost 3 bases, J lost 6 bases, and 8 bases stayed unmatched. In nucleotides, the CDR3 is TGTGCCAGCAGCGCCGGACTAGCGGGAGATCAGAAGACCCAGTACTTC. Residues: CASSAGLAGDQKTQYF.